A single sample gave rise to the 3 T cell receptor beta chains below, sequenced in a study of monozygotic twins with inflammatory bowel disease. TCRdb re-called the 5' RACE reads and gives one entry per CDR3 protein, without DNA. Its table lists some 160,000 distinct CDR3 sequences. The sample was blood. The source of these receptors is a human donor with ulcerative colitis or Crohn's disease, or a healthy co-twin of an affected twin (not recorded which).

The CDR3 is CSAEGLAGSNEQFF. The chain links TRBV20-1 to TRBJ2-1; TCRdb calls TRBD2, which cannot be checked without DNA. The CDR3 spans 14 residues. Germline V gives CDR1 DFQATT, CDR2 SNEGSKA (reference sequence).

This CDR3 is CSVDWGRDTQYF. V usage is TRBV29-1 and J usage is TRBJ2-3. The CDR3 loop spans 12 amino acids. Germline assignment: CDR1 SQVTM and CDR2 ANQGSEA.

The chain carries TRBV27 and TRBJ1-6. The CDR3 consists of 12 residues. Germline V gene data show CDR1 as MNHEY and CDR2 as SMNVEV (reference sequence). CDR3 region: CASSLVNSPLHF.